One TCR beta chain is described in this entry. What it binds is not known. These data belong to a study of cytomegalovirus exposure and HLA in healthy donors. Regarding the study as a whole: Altogether, 150 to 200 TCR beta chains were recorded as cytomegalovirus-associated.

PCR involved 60 Vbeta and 13 Jbeta primers. Only in-frame clones appear in the TCRdb table, and some are missing; sequencing was by immunoSEQ multiplex PCR. The data contain around 120,000 clones, 79% of them singletons. Sequenced material: PBMCs. The receptor was isolated from a woman aged 40 to 49 in good health and CMV-seronegative.

The CDR3: CASSLAQGPETQYF. CDR3 sequence (DNA): TGTGCCAGCAGCTTGGCACAGGGCCCAGAGACCCAGTACTTC. The V call is TRBV5-6, the J call TRBJ2-5; possible D gene TRBD1, 6 bases. The V and J ends lost 0 bases and 4 bases respectively, with 10 bases between them. From germline, CDR1 is SGHDT and CDR2 YYEEEE. This CDR3 is built from 14 residues. Based on the CDR3 plus reference TRBV5-6 and TRBJ2-5, the full variable domain is DAGVTQSPTHLIKTRGQQVTLRCSPKSGHDTVSWYQQALGQGPQFIFQYYEEEERQRGNFPDRFSGHQFPNYSSELNVNALLLGDSALYLCASSLAQGPETQYFGPGTRLLVL.